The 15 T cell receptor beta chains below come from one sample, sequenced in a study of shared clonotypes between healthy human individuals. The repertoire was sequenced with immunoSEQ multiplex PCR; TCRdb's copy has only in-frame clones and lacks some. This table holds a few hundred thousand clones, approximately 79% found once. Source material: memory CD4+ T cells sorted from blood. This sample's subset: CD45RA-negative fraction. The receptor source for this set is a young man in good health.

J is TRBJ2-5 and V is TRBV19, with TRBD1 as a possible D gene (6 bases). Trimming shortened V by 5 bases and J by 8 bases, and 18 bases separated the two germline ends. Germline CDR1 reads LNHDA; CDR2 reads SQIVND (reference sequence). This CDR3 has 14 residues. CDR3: CASSFQGSTGTQYF. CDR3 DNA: TGTGCCAGTAGTTTCCAGGGGTCGACGGGCACCCAGTACTTC.

Here the CDR3 DNA reads TGTGCCATCAGTGAGTCCCCCCGCACAACAGGGCGCAGGGGCTACACCTTC. Its protein is CAISESPRTTGRRGYTF. The rearrangement links TRBV10-3 to TRBJ1-2; D is perhaps TRBD1 (6 bases). Trimming left V 0 bases short and J 8 bases short, with 22 bases between. Looked up from germline, CDR1 is ENHRY and CDR2 is SYGVKD. The length of the CDR3 is 17 residues.

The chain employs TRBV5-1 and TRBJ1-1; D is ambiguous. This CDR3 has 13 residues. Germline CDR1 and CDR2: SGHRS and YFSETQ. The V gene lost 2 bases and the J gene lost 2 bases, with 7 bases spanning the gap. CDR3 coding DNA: TGCGCCAGCAGCTTCACCCGCAACACTGAAGCTTTCTTT. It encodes CASSFTRNTEAFF.

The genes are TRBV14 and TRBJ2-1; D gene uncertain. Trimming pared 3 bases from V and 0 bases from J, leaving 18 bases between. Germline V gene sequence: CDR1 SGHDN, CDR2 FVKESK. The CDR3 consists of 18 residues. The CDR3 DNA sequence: TGTGCCAGCAGCCATTATTTGGCCGGGCGGTTCTCCTACAATGAGCAGTTCTTC. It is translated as CASSHYLAGRFSYNEQFF.

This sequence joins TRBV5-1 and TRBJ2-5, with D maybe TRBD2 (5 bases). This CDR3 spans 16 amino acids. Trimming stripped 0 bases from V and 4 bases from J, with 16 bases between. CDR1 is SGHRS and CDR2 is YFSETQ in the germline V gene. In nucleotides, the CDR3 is TGCGCCAGCAGCTTGGAGGCCTCATACAGCGGAGAGACCCAGTACTTC. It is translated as CASSLEASYSGETQYF.

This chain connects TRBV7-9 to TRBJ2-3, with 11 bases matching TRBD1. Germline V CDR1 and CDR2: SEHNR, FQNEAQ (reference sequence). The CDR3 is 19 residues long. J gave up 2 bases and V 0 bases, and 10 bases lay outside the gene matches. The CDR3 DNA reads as TGTGCCAGCAGCTTAGCACCAGGACAGGGGGCGGCCAACACAGATACGCAGTATTTT. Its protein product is CASSLAPGQGAANTDTQYF.

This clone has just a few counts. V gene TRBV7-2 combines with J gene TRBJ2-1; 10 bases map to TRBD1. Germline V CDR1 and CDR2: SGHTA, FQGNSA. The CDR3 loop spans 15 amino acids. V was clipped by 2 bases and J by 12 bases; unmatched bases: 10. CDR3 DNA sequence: TGTGCCAGCAGCTTAAGCGGACAGGGGGTCTATGCGCAGTTCTTC. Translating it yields CASSLSGQGVYAQFF.

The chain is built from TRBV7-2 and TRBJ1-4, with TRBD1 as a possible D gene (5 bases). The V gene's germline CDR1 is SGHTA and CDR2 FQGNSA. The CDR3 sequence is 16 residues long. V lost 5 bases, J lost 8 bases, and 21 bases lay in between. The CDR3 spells CASSIVGPTRGEKLFF. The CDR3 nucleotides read TGTGCCAGCAGCATAGTCGGTCCAACCCGGGGGGAAAAACTGTTTTTT.

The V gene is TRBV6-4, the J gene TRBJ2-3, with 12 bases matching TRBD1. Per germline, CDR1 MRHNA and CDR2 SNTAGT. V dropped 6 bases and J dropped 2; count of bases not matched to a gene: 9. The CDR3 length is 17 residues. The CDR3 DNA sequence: TGTGCCAGCAGAGGGGACAGGGGGCTTAATGACACAGATACGCAGTATTTT. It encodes CASRGDRGLNDTDTQYF.

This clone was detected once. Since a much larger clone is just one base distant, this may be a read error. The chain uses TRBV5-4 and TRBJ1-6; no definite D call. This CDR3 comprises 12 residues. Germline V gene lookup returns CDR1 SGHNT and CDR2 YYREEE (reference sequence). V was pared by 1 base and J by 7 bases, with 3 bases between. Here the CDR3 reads CASSLQNSPLHF. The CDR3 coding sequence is TGTGCCAGCAGCTTGCAGAATTCACCCCTCCACTTT. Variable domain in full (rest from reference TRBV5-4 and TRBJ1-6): ETGVTQSPTHLIKTRGQQVTLRCSSQSGHNTVSWYQQALGQGPQFIFQYYREEENGRGNFPPRFSGLQFPNYSSELNVNALELDDSALYLCASSLQNSPLHFGNGTRLTVT.

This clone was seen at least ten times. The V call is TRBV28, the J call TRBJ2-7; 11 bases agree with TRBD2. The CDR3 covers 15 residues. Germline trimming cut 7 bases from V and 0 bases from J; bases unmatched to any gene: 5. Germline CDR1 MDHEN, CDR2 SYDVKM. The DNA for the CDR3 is TGTGCCAGCAATATTAGCGGGAGGGGCTCCTACGAGCAGTACTTC. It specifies CASNISGRGSYEQYF.

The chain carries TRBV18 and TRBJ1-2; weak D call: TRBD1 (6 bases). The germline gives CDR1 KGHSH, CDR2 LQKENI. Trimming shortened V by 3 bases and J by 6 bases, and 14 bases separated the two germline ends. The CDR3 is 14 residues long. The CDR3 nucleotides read TGTGCCAGCTCACCCACCGCAGGGGCGGATGGCTACACCTTC. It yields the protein CASSPTAGADGYTF. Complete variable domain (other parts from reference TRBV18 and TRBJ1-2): NAGVMQNPRHLVRRRGQEARLRCSPMKGHSHVYWYRQLPEEGLKFMVYLQKENIIDESGMPKERFSAEFPKEGPSILRIQQVVRGDSAAYFCASSPTAGADGYTFGSGTRLTVV.

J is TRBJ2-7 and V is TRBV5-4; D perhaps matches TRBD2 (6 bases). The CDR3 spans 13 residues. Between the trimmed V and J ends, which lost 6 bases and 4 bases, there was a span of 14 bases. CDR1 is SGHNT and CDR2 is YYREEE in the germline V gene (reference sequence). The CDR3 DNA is TGTGCCAGCAAGGTTGGCGGGACTTACGAGCAGTACTTC. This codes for CASKVGGTYEQYF.

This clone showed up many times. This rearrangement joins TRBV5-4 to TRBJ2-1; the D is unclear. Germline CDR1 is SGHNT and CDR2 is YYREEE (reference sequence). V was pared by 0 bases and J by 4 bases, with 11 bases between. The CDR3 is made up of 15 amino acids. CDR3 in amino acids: CASSLVTSLYNEQFF. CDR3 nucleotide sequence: TGTGCCAGCAGCTTGGTGACGAGCCTTTACAATGAGCAGTTCTTC.

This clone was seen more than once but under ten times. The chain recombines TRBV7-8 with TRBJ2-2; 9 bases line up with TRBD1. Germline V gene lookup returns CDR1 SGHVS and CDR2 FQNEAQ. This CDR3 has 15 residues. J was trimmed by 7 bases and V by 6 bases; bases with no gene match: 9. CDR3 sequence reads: CASRKQGAIFGELFF. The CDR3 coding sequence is TGTGCCAGCAGAAAACAGGGGGCGATTTTCGGGGAGCTGTTTTTT. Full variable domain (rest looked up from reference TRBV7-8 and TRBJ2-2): GAGVSQSPRYKVAKRGQDVALRCDPISGHVSLFWYQQALGQGPEFLTYFQNEAQLDKSGLPSDRFFAERPEGSVSTLKIQRTQQEDSAVYLCASRKQGAIFGELFFGEGSRLTVL.